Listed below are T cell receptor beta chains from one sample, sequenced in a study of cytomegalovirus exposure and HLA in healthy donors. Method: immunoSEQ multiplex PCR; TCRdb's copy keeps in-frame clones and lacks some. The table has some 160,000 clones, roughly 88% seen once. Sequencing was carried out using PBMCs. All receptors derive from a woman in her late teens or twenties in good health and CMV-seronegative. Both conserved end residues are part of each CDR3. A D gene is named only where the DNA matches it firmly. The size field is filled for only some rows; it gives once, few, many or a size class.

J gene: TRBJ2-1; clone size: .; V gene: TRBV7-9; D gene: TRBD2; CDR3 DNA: TGTGCCAGCACCCCTGAACCGGGACTAGAAAACAATGAGCAGTTCTTC; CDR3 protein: CASTPEPGLENNEQFF
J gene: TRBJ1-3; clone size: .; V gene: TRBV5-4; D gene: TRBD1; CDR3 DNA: TGTGCCAGCAGCGCGGCGACACCGGGACAGGGAAACACCATATATTTT; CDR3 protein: CASSAATPGQGNTIYF
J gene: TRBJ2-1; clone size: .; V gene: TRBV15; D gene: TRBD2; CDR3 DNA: TGTGCCACCAGCATGACTAGCGGGGGGGCCAATGAGCAGTTCTTC; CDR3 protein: CATSMTSGGANEQFF
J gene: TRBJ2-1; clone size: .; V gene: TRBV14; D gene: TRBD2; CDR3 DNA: TGTGCCAGCAGAGGGACTAGCGGGGGGTATAGCTCCTACAATGAGCAGTTCTTC; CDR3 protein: CASRGTSGGYSSYNEQFF
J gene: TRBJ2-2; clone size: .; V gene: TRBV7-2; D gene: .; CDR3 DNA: TGTGCCAGCAGCTCTCCCTACGGGGGGCCCGGGGAGCTGTTTTTT; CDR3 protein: CASSSPYGGPGELFF
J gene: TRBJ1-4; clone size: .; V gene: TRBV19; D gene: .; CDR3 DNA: TGTGCCAGTAGTATGGTACGGGATAATGAAAAACTGTTTTTT; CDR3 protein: CASSMVRDNEKLFF
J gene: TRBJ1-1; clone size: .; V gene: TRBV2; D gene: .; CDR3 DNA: TGTGCCAGCAGTGAAGCGCGGTCTACTGAAGCTTTCTTT; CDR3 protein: CASSEARSTEAFF
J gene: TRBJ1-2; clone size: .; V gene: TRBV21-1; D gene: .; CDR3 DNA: TGTGCCAGCAGCAAAGACGGAGAGGATGGCTACACCTTC; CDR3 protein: CASSKDGEDGYTF
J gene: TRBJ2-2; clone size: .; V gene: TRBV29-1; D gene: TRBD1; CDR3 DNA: TGCAGCGTTGAAAGGACAGGGGGCCTCCGGGGCGGGGAGCTGTTTTTT; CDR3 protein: CSVERTGGLRGGELFF
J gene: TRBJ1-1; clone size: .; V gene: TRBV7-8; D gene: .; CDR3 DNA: TGTGCCAGCAGCTTAATGGGCTATCCAAACACTGAAGCTTTCTTT; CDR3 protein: CASSLMGYPNTEAFF
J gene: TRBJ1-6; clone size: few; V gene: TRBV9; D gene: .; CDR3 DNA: TGTGCCAGCAGCGTAGGGGCAGATTATAATTCACCCCTCCACTTT; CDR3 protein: CASSVGADYNSPLHF
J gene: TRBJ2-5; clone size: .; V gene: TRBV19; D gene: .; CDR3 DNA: TGTGCCAGTAGTACGCCGGACTCCCGCCTCCGGGGGACCCAGTACTTC; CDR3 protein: CASSTPDSRLRGTQYF
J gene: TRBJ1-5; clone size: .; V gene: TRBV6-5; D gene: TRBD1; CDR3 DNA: TGTGCCAGCAGTTCGACAGGGTATAGCAATCAGCCCCAGCATTTT; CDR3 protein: CASSSTGYSNQPQHF
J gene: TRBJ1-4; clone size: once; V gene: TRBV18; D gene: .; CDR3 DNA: TGTGCCAGCTCACCCGGACAGTCTAATGAAAAACTGTTTTTT; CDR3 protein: CASSPGQSNEKLFF
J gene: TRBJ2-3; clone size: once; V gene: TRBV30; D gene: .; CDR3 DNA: TGTGCCTGGACAGGGGTTGGAGATACGCAGTATTTT; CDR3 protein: CAWTGVGDTQYF
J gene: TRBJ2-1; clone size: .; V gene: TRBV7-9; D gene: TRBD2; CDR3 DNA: TGTGCCAGCAGCCTAATAGGGACTAGCGGGTACAATGAGCAGTTCTTC; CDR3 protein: CASSLIGTSGYNEQFF
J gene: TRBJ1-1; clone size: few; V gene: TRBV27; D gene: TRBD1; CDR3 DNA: TGTGCCAGCAGTATGGGACAGGGCACTGAAGCTTTCTTT; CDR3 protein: CASSMGQGTEAFF
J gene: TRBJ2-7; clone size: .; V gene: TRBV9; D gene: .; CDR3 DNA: TGTGCCAGCAGCGTAGCTACTGGTCGGGGTGCGGAGCAGTACTTC; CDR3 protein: CASSVATGRGAEQYF
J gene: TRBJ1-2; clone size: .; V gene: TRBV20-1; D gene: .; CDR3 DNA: TGCAGTGCTATTCAGGGAAGAGGCTACACCTTC; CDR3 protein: CSAIQGRGYTF
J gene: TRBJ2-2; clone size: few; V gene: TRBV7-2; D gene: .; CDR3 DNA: TGTGCCAGCAGCTTAGCACTAGTACACAATAAGGAGCTGTTTTTT; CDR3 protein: CASSLALVHNKELFF
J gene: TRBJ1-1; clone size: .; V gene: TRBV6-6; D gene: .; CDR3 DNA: TGTGCCAGCAGATCCTCGGACAGTCCCACTAACACTGAAGCTTTCTTT; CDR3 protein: CASRSSDSPTNTEAFF
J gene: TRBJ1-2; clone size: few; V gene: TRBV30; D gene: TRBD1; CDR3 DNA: TGTGCCTGGAGTAGACAGGGGGTTTTTGGCTACACCTTC; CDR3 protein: CAWSRQGVFGYTF
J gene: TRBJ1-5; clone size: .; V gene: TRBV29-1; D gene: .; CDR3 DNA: TGCAGCGTTGGTGAGGCAGGGGATCAGCCCCAGCATTTT; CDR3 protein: CSVGEAGDQPQHF
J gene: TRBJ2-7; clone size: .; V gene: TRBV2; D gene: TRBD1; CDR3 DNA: TGTGCCAGCAGCTTGACAGGGAGCTACGAGCAGTACTTC; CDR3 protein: CASSLTGSYEQYF
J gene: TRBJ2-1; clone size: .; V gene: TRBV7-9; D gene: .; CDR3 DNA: TGTGCCAGCAGCTCGCTTCGGGGGGCGGGATACAATGAGCAGTTCTTC; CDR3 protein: CASSSLRGAGYNEQFF
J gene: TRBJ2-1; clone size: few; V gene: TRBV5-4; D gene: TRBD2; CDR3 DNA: TGTGCCAGCAGCTTAGCGGGGGGCCTAGGCCATGAGCAGTTCTTC; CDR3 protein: CASSLAGGLGHEQFF
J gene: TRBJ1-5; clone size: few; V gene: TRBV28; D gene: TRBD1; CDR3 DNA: TGTGCCAGCAGACAGGGGGCAAATCAGCCCCAGCATTTT; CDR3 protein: CASRQGANQPQHF
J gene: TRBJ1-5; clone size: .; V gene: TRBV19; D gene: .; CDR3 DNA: TGTGCCAGTAGTGCCCCCCCCTATAGCAATCAGCCCCAGCATTTT; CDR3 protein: CASSAPPYSNQPQHF
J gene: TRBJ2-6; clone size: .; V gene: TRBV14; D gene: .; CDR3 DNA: TGTGCCAGCAGTCCGGGGTACTCTGGGGCCAACGTCCTGACTTTC; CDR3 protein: CASSPGYSGANVLTF
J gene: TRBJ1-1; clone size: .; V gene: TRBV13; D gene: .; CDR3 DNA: TGTGCCAGCAGCTCCGGGGACTTCAGACTCACTGAAGCTTTCTTT; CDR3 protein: CASSSGDFRLTEAFF
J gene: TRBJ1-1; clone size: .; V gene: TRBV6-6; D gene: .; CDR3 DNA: TGTGCCAGCAGTGCGTACAGGGAAACTTTCTTT; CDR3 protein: CASSAYRETFF
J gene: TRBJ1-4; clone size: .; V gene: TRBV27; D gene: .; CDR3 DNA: TGTGCCAGCAGCCCCGAGACGGCGGGTGAAAAACTGTTTTTT; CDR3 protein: CASSPETAGEKLFF
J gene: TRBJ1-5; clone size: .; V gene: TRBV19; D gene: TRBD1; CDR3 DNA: TGTGCCAGTAGTATCCCGGGACAGAGCAATCAGCCCCAGCATTTT; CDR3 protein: CASSIPGQSNQPQHF
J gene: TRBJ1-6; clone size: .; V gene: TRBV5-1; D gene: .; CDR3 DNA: TGCGCCAGCAGCTTGGCCAGGGGCCAAGGTTCACCCCTCCACTTT; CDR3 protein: CASSLARGQGSPLHF